These 9 T cell receptor beta chains share one sample of origin, sequenced in a study of shared clonotypes between healthy human individuals (dated by TCRdb to the early 2020s). Preparation of the library involved the immunoSEQ multiplex PCR assay. The clones in this table, taken by TCRdb from immuneACCESS, are in-frame only. Not every clone is retained; where verified, under half of the shortfall comes from an unresolved V gene, and the cause of the rest is unknown. In all, the sample holds about 1.4 million clones, and roughly 96% of those were seen once. The top ten constitute approximately 1.1% of the sample. Material: naive CD4+ T cells sorted from blood. Per the publication, the cell subset or site label means: CD45RA+ positively selected. Receptor source: a young man in good health.

V gene TRBV28 combines with J gene TRBJ2-7, with D possibly being TRBD2 (5 bases). Germline values: CDR1 MDHEN, CDR2 SYDVKM. The CDR3 is 13 residues long. V lost 5 bases, J lost 2 bases, and 10 bases lay in between. CDR3 DNA: TGTGCCAGCAGTCCCGGGATCGCCTACGAGCAGTACTTC. Its protein product is CASSPGIAYEQYF.

The chain uses TRBV28 and TRBJ1-5, with TRBD1 as a possible D gene (5 bases). V was cut by 1 base and J by 9 bases, with 28 bases left in between. The CDR3 totals 19 residues. From germline, CDR1 is MDHEN and CDR2 SYDVKM. The CDR3: CASSLSPGVGGHISPPQHF. In DNA, the CDR3 is TGTGCCAGCAGTTTATCCCCCGGAGTTGGCGGACATATCTCTCCGCCCCAGCATTTT.

The V call is TRBV4-3, the J call TRBJ2-1, with D perhaps assigned TRBD1 or TRBD2 (5 bases each). The CDR3 totals 16 residues. With 3 bases removed from V and 8 bases from J, the gap between germline ends came to 20 bases. Germline V gene sequence: CDR1 LGHNA, CDR2 YSLEER. The CDR3 DNA sequence: TGCGCCAGCAGCCAGAGCACCGGGACCAGAGGTCATGAGCAGTTCTTC. This codes for CASSQSTGTRGHEQFF.

The sample holds one count of this clone. J is TRBJ1-5 and V is TRBV18; no clear D gene. CDR1 is KGHSH, CDR2 LQKENI, per germline. Trimming shortened V by 6 bases and J by 5 bases, and 14 bases separated the two germline ends. CDR3 size: 14 residues. The CDR3 DNA reads as TGTGCCAGCTCTGCGACACAAATTCATCAGCCCCAGCATTTT. This sequence encodes CASSATQIHQPQHF.

The V and J genes are TRBV6-6 and TRBJ2-1; D remains ambiguous. V was cut by 7 bases and J by 4 bases, with 8 bases left in between. The CDR3 length is 12 residues. CDR1 and CDR2 from the germline V gene are MNHNY and SVGAGI (reference sequence). The CDR3 is CASNDGYNEQFF. The CDR3 bases are TGTGCCAGCAACGACGGATACAATGAGCAGTTCTTC.

The rearrangement uses TRBV5-1 and TRBJ2-3, with TRBD2 identical over 15 bases. The CDR3 totals 17 residues. Per germline, CDR1 SGHRS and CDR2 YFSETQ. V lost 2 bases, J lost 2 bases, and 3 bases stayed unmatched. The DNA for the CDR3 is TGCGCCAGCAGCTTTGGACTAGCGGGAGGGACCACAGATACGCAGTATTTT. This gives the protein CASSFGLAGGTTDTQYF.

The CDR3 sequence: CASSAPRLGNEQFF. The CDR3 DNA sequence: TGTGCCAGCAGCGCACCGCGCCTAGGAAATGAGCAGTTCTTC. V is TRBV28 and J is TRBJ2-1; unclear D gene. V lost 6 bases, J lost 7 bases, and 16 bases lay in between. From germline, CDR1 is MDHEN and CDR2 SYDVKM. The CDR3 has 14 amino acids.

This clone was recorded only once. This chain connects TRBV27 to TRBJ1-2; the match to TRBD1 covers 10 bases. The V gene end was trimmed by 7 bases and the J gene end by 8 bases; junction bases not matched to a gene: 7. The V gene's germline CDR1 is MNHEY and CDR2 SMNVEV (reference sequence). The CDR3 totals 13 residues. Here the CDR3 DNA reads TGTGCCAGCACTAGACAGGGGGCGGAAGGCTACACCTTC. Its translation: CASTRQGAEGYTF.

The chain links TRBV28 to TRBJ1-2; TRBD1 matches 8 bases. This CDR3 is 14 amino acids long. The V segment lost 5 bases and the J segment 4 bases; nucleotides outside the gene matches: 6. Germline V gene sequence: CDR1 MDHEN, CDR2 SYDVKM. The CDR3 DNA reads as TGTGCCAGCAGTCCCGGACAGGGAGGCTATGGCTACACCTTC. Translation: CASSPGQGGYGYTF.